This T cell receptor (beta chain) was recovered during a study of blood T cell repertoires in COVID-19. In the study overall: Sites in the United States, Italy and Spain provided acute and convalescent COVID-19 samples. T cells, B-cell-depleted T cells, or PBMCs supplied cDNA or gDNA.

Germline V gene sequence: CDR1 MNHEY, CDR2 SVGAGI. V was clipped by 0 bases and J by 0 bases, with 5 bases between them. The CDR3 is 14 amino acids. Those designated as exposed participants met a COVID-19 case within 2 weeks before study entry. As processed by the authors: Reference gene primers were amplified, and this amplification served to estimate nucleated cell counts. Measured with immunoSEQ multiplex PCR; TCRdb has only the in-frame clones, and not every one. V, J and clone size are those of that table, while D and trimming were read from the DNA. The table lists 360,000 or so clones, more than 70% of them singletons, with under 1.2% in the top ten.

The sample consisted of PBMCs or T cells enriched from blood (not recorded which). This rearrangement joins TRBV6-5 to TRBJ1-2; D is ambiguous. The TCR comes from a woman in her twenties or thirties who had been exposed to COVID-19. CDR3 loop: CASSYSGANYGYTF. As DNA, the CDR3 is TGTGCCAGCAGTTACTCTGGAGCTAACTATGGCTACACCTTC.